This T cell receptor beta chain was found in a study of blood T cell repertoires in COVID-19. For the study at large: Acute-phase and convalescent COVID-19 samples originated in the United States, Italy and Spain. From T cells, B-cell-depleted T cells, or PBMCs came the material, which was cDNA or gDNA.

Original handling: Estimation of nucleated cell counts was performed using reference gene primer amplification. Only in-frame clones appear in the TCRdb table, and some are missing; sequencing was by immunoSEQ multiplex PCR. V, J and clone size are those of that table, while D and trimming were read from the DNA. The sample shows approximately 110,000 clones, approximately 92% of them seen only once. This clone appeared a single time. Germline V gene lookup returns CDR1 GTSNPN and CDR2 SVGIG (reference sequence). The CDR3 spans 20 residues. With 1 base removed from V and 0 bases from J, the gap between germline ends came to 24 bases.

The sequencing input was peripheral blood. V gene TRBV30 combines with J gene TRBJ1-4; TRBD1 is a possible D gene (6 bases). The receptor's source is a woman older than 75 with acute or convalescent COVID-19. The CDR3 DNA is TGTGCCTGGAGTGGGGCCCGAACCTGGACAGAAACCGCAACTAATGAAAAACTGTTTTTT. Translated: CAWSGARTWTETATNEKLFF.